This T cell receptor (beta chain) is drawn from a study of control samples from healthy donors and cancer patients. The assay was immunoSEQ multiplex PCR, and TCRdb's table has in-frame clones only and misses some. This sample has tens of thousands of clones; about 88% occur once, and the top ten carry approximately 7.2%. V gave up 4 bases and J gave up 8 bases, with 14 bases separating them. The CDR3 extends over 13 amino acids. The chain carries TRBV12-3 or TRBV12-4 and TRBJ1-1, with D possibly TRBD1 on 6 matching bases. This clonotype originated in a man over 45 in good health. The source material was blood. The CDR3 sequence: CASSWTTGREAFF. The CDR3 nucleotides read TGTGCCAGCAGTTGGACTACAGGGAGGGAAGCTTTCTTT.